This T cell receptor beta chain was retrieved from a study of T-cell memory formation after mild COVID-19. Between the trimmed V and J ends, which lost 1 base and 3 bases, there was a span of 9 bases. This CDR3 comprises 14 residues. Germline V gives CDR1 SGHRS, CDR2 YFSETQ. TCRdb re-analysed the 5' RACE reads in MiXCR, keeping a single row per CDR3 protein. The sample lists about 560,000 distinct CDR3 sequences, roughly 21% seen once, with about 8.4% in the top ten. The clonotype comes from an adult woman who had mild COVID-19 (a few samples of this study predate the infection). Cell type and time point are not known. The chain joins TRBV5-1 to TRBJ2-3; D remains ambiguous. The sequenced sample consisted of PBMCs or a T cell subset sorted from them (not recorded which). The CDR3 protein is CASSLPTGTDTQYF. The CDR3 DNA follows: TGCGCCAGCAGCTTGCCCACCGGGACAGATACGCAGTATTTT.